This T cell receptor beta chain comes out of a study of T cells in Graves' hyperthyroidism and ophthalmopathy. The V gene lost 6 bases and the J gene lost 3 bases, with 8 bases spanning the gap. CDR1 is LNHDA, CDR2 SQIVND, per germline (reference sequence). This CDR3 has 13 residues. This clonotype was detected many times. The antigen is undetermined. Diagnoses used clinical symptoms, serum thyroxine and TRAb, thyroid ultrasound and orbital computed tomography. Study outcomes and limitations: For ophthalmopathy, model prediction preceded onset by a median roughly 6.2 months. Most thyroid clonotypes with frequency above 0.001 were detected in blood.

TCR beta CDR3 regions were amplified from RNA transcripts. The primer set for the first-round RT-PCR of the TCR CDR3 was HTBI. In TCRdb, the multiplex PCR reads were re-called with MiXCR into one record per CDR3 protein. The profile shows about half a million distinct CDR3 sequences, around 22% of them singletons. This receptor was taken from a woman aged 30 to 39 with Graves' ophthalmopathy. J is TRBJ2-2 and V is TRBV19, with D uncertain. The sequenced material came from blood. CDR3 coding DNA: TGTGCCAGTAGGAACGATGACACCGGGGAGCTGTTTTTT. Protein product: CASRNDDTGELFF.